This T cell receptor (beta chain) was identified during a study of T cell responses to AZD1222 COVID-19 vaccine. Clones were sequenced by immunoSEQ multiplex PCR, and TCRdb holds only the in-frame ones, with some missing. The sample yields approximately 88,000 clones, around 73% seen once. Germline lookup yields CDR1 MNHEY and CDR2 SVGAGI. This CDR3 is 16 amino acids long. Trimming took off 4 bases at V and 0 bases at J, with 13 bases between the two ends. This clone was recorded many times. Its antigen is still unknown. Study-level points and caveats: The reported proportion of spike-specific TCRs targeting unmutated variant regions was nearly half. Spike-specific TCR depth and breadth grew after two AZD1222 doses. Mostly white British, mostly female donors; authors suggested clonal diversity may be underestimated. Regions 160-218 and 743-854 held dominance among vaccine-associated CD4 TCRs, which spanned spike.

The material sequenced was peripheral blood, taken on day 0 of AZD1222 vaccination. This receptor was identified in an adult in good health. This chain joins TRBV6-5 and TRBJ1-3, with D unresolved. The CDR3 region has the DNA TGTGCCAGCAGTTCAACCAGGACTTCCTCTGGAAACACCATATATTTT. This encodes CASSSTRTSSGNTIYF.